One sample yielded the 32 T cell receptor beta chains listed below, sequenced in a study of early T cells in non-severe SARS-CoV-2 infection. TCRdb fed the 5' RACE reads into MiXCR, producing one record per CDR3 protein. The sample holds 80,000 to 95,000 distinct CDR3 sequences; about 15% are singletons and the top ten take around 0.58%. Input material: whole blood. These receptors were collected from an adult who was a healthcare worker with PCR-confirmed SARS-CoV-2 infection or an uninfected control (not recorded which).

The chain employs TRBV7-2 and TRBJ2-7; TRBD1 aligns across 9 bases. The CDR3 runs to 15 residues. CDR1 and CDR2 (germline): SGHTA, FQGNSA. V gave up 4 bases and J gave up 5 bases; unmatched junction bases: 9. The CDR3 DNA reads as TGTGCCAGCAGCTCAACCCCCGGGACAGGGCACGAGCAGTACGTC. Protein product: CASSSTPGTGHEQYV.

This clonotype has just a few counts. V and J are TRBV7-8 and TRBJ2-3; D tentatively reads TRBD1 or TRBD2 (5 bases each). V shed 5 bases and J shed 2 bases, with 14 bases lying between them. Germline CDR1 and CDR2: SGHVS and FQNEAQ. There are 15 residues in the CDR3. The CDR3 sequence is CASSRGRGHTDTQYF. For the CDR3, the DNA is TGTGCCAGCAGCCGGGGACGGGGCCACACAGATACGCAGTATTTT.

This chain joins TRBV3-1 and TRBJ1-5; TRBD1 matches at 7 bases. Trimming took 1 base from V and 6 from J; bases not matched to a gene: 3. CDR3 size: 14 residues. Germline V gives CDR1 LGHDT, CDR2 YNNKEL (reference sequence). CDR3 amino acids: CASSQGGGGQPQHF. DNA of the CDR3: TGTGCCAGCAGCCAAGGAGGGGGCGGTCAGCCCCAGCATTTT.

V gene TRBV4-1 combines with J gene TRBJ2-4, with 8 bases lining up with TRBD2. Germline V gives CDR1 MGHRA, CDR2 YSYEKL. The ends lost 0 bases at V and 0 bases at J; junction bases unmatched: 16. The CDR3 contains 21 residues. The CDR3 region is CASSQDDVRGGIGLAKNIQYF. In DNA, the CDR3 is TGCGCCAGCAGCCAAGACGATGTCCGGGGGGGGATAGGGTTAGCCAAAAACATTCAGTACTTC.

This clonotype was detected a few times. V gene TRBV7-8 combines with J gene TRBJ2-5; the match to TRBD1 covers 8 bases. Germline V gives CDR1 SGHVS, CDR2 FQNEAQ. The CDR3 contains 15 residues. V lost 5 bases to trimming and J lost 2 bases; unmatched junction nucleotides: 7. The CDR3 loop reads CASSQGAGAQETQYF. The CDR3 DNA sequence: TGTGCCAGCAGCCAGGGGGCAGGAGCACAAGAGACCCAGTACTTC.

This clonotype has more than one count but fewer than ten. This rearrangement joins TRBV6-5 to TRBJ2-2; D remains ambiguous. V lost 6 bases and J lost 6, with 17 bases in between. CDR3 length equals 15 residues. Germline lookup yields CDR1 MNHEY and CDR2 SVGAGI. DNA of the CDR3: TGTGCCAGCAGATCTCGGACCCCCCAGCCCGGGGAGCTGTTTTTT. This sequence encodes CASRSRTPQPGELFF.

The V and J genes are TRBV12-3 or TRBV12-4 and TRBJ1-5, with D perhaps matching TRBD1 (6 bases). CDR3 length: 15 residues. Trimming removed 5 bases from V and 1 base from J, with 12 bases in between. CDR3 sequence reads: CASSLTGLSNQPQHF. Written as DNA, the CDR3 is TGTGCCAGCAGTCTTACAGGGCTGAGCAATCAGCCCCAGCATTTT.

The table lists this clonotype with a few counts. This rearrangement joins TRBV4-1 to TRBJ1-1, with TRBD1 matching 9 bases. CDR1 and CDR2 (germline): MGHRA, YSYEKL. With V trimmed by 0 bases and J by 6 bases, 11 bases remained unmatched. This CDR3 is built from 17 residues. Here the CDR3 reads CASSQDPHRDRAPEAFF. Here the CDR3 DNA reads TGCGCCAGCAGCCAAGACCCCCACCGGGACAGGGCCCCTGAAGCTTTCTTT.

This clonotype showed up just a few times. This chain connects TRBV5-4 to TRBJ2-4; a weak D match, TRBD2 (5 bases). This CDR3 spans 15 amino acids. Germline V gene lookup returns CDR1 SGHNT and CDR2 YYREEE (reference sequence). With 4 bases removed from V and 0 bases from J, the gap between germline ends came to 11 bases. In DNA, the CDR3 is TGTGCCAGCAGCACCAGAGGGATAGCCAAAAACATTCAGTACTTC. This encodes CASSTRGIAKNIQYF. The entire variable domain, with the rest obtained from reference TRBV5-4 and TRBJ2-4, is as follows: ETGVTQSPTHLIKTRGQQVTLRCSSQSGHNTVSWYQQALGQGPQFIFQYYREEENGRGNFPPRFSGLQFPNYSSELNVNALELDDSALYLCASSTRGIAKNIQYFGAGTRLSVL.

This clonotype was detected a few times. This sequence joins TRBV15 and TRBJ1-2; no reliable D call. CDR3 length: 15 residues. V dropped 0 bases and J dropped 4 bases, with 12 bases sitting between them. Germline V lookup: CDR1 LNHNV, CDR2 YYDKDF (reference sequence). The CDR3 DNA reads TGTGCCACCAGCAGAGAGTATTCAACGCCCTATGGCTACACCTTC. As protein: CATSREYSTPYGYTF.

This clonotype came up a few times. This rearrangement joins TRBV29-1 to TRBJ2-6; unclear D gene. This CDR3 comprises 15 residues. Germline V lookup: CDR1 SQVTM, CDR2 ANQGSEA. V was pared by 6 bases and J by 0 bases, with 12 bases between. The CDR3 DNA reads as TGCAGCGTGGCCCCCAAGTTCTCTGGGGCCAACGTCCTGACTTTC. This sequence encodes CSVAPKFSGANVLTF.

The chain is built from TRBV19 and TRBJ2-3, with 10 bases lining up with TRBD2. CDR1 is LNHDA and CDR2 is SQIVND in the germline V gene (reference sequence). This CDR3 contains 15 residues. V was pared by 5 bases and J by 0 bases, with 2 bases of the junction left unmatched. CDR3 amino acids: CASSPGLASTDTQYF. The CDR3 coding sequence is TGTGCCAGTAGTCCGGGACTAGCGAGCACAGATACGCAGTATTTT. The full variable domain, completed using reference TRBV19 and TRBJ2-3, is DGGITQSPKYLFRKEGQNVTLSCEQNLNHDAMYWYRQDPGQGLRLIYYSQIVNDFQKGDIAEGYSVSREKKESFPLTVTSAQKNPTAFYLCASSPGLASTDTQYFGPGTRLTVL.

This clonotype occurred many times. The chain combines TRBV2 with TRBJ1-1; 7 bases align to TRBD1. The CDR3 contains 14 residues. Germline assignment: CDR1 SNHLY and CDR2 FYNNEI. V dropped 6 bases and J dropped 4; count of bases not matched to a gene: 8. This CDR3 reads CASSTGTVATEAFF. The DNA of the CDR3 is TGTGCCAGCAGCACCGGGACAGTTGCCACTGAAGCTTTCTTT. Using reference TRBV2 and TRBJ1-1 for the parts outside the CDR3, the full variable domain is EPEVTQTPSHQVTQMGQEVILRCVPISNHLYFYWYRQILGQKVEFLVSFYNNEISEKSEIFDDQFSVERPDGSNFTLKIRSTKLEDSAMYFCASSTGTVATEAFFGQGTRLTVV.

This clonotype was seen a handful of times. The chain recombines TRBV10-3 with TRBJ1-3; D possibly corresponds to TRBD1 (6 bases). Germline CDR1 reads ENHRY; CDR2 reads SYGVKD. The CDR3 extends over 16 amino acids. V shed 2 bases and J shed 0 bases, with 11 bases lying between them. This CDR3 reads CAISEVGGGSGNTIYF. The CDR3 region has the DNA TGTGCCATCAGTGAGGTTGGAGGGGGCTCTGGAAACACCATATATTTT.

This clonotype was seen ten or more times. The chain joins TRBV5-5 to TRBJ2-3; TRBD2 is a possible D gene (5 bases). Per the germline V gene, CDR1 is SGHKS and CDR2 is YYEKEE (reference sequence). V was pared by 2 bases and J by 6 bases, with 13 bases between. The CDR3 runs to 14 residues. CDR3 bases: TGTGCCAGCAGCTTTACGGGGAGTGGGGATACGCAGTATTTT. This translates into CASSFTGSGDTQYF.

V and J are TRBV20-1 and TRBJ1-5; D gene uncertain. The CDR3 is made up of 15 amino acids. Trimming took off 1 base at V and 0 bases at J, with 10 bases between the two ends. Germline CDR1 DFQATT, CDR2 SNEGSKA (reference sequence). The CDR3 bases are TGCAGTGCTAGAGTAACTCGCTATAGCAATCAGCCCCAGCATTTT. The encoded protein is CSARVTRYSNQPQHF.

There are a few counts of this clonotype. This chain joins TRBV27 and TRBJ1-6, with TRBD1 matching over 7 bases. J was trimmed by 0 bases and V by 1 base; bases with no gene match: 12. Germline V gene sequence: CDR1 MNHEY, CDR2 SMNVEV (reference sequence). The CDR3 loop spans 20 amino acids. This CDR3 is CASSLYRPNRDSSYNSPLHF. DNA for the CDR3: TGTGCCAGCAGTTTATATCGGCCAAACCGGGACAGCTCCTATAATTCACCCCTCCACTTT.

This clonotype was detected many times. This chain uses TRBV6-5 with TRBJ1-2, with D uncertain. Germline V gene sequence: CDR1 MNHEY, CDR2 SVGAGI. V lost 2 bases and J lost 0, with 16 bases in between. This CDR3 spans 17 amino acids. In nucleotides, the CDR3 is TGTGCCAGCAGTTACATCGTGGGTCGGACCTCTAACTATGGCTACACCTTC. It is translated as CASSYIVGRTSNYGYTF.

CDR3 region: CASSLNVPVANYGYTF. In DNA, the CDR3 is TGCGCCAGCAGCCTAAACGTCCCAGTAGCTAACTATGGCTACACCTTC. The chain has TRBV5-1 and TRBJ1-2, with D hard to call. Trimming left V 4 bases short and J 0 bases short, with 16 bases between. Per the germline V gene, CDR1 is SGHRS and CDR2 is YFSETQ. The CDR3 totals 16 residues. Complete variable domain (other parts from reference TRBV5-1 and TRBJ1-2): KAGVTQTPRYLIKTRGQQVTLSCSPISGHRSVSWYQQTPGQGLQFLFEYFSETQRNKGNFPGRFSGRQFSNSRSEMNVSTLELGDSALYLCASSLNVPVANYGYTFGSGTRLTVV.

At least ten counts were recorded for this clonotype. The CDR3, as DNA: TGTGCCAGCAGTCGCAGCGGGACAGGGGCCGATGGCTACACCTTC. Its protein is CASSRSGTGADGYTF. This rearrangement joins TRBV12-3 or TRBV12-4 to TRBJ1-2; 10 bases align to TRBD1. CDR3 size: 15 residues. V was pared by 5 bases and J by 6 bases, with 9 bases of the junction left unmatched.

The chain recombines TRBV12-3 or TRBV12-4 with TRBJ2-7; D is uncertain. The CDR3 runs to 13 residues. With 3 bases removed from V and 4 bases from J, the gap between germline ends came to 10 bases. CDR3 amino acids: CASSFNRNYEQYV. The CDR3 DNA reads as TGTGCCAGCAGTTTTAACAGAAATTACGAGCAGTACGTC.

The chain joins TRBV18 to TRBJ2-2, with TRBD2 identical over 8 bases. There are 20 residues in the CDR3. Unmatched junction bases numbered 14, after V lost 0 bases and J lost 2 bases. CDR1 is KGHSH, CDR2 LQKENI, per germline. CDR3 DNA sequence: TGTGCCAGCTCACCACCGTATGTCTTCGGGGGGGTCGACAACACCGGGGAGCTGTTTTTT. The encoded protein is CASSPPYVFGGVDNTGELFF. Looking up the rest from reference TRBV18 and TRBJ2-2 gives the full variable domain: NAGVMQNPRHLVRRRGQEARLRCSPMKGHSHVYWYRQLPEEGLKFMVYLQKENIIDESGMPKERFSAEFPKEGPSILRIQQVVRGDSAAYFCASSPPYVFGGVDNTGELFFGEGSRLTVL.

This clonotype was found a few times. This rearrangement joins TRBV29-1 to TRBJ2-3, with D perhaps matching TRBD1 or TRBD2 (5 bases each). Looked up from germline, CDR1 is SQVTM and CDR2 is ANQGSEA. The CDR3 covers 12 residues. V was pared by 4 bases and J by 3 bases, with 8 bases between. In nucleotides, the CDR3 is TGCAGCGTTGTGGGGGATACAGATACGCAGTATTTT. Translated, it gives CSVVGDTDTQYF.

This chain connects TRBV19 to TRBJ2-1, with 7 bases fitting TRBD1. There are 17 residues in the CDR3. Trimming removed 2 bases from V and 2 bases from J; junction bases left unmatched: 9. Germline values: CDR1 LNHDA, CDR2 SQIVND (reference sequence). Written as DNA, the CDR3 is TGTGCCAGTAGTATACTTTACGGGCAGGGGGCCTACAATGAGCAGTTCTTC. Translating gives CASSILYGQGAYNEQFF.

The chain carries TRBV6-2 or TRBV6-3 and TRBJ2-5; no firm D call. The CDR3 length is 13 residues. With 6 bases removed from V and 6 bases from J, the gap between germline ends came to 14 bases. CDR1 is MNHEY and CDR2 is SVGEGT in the germline V gene. The CDR3 sequence is CASRRSRKQTQYF. CDR3 DNA sequence: TGTGCCAGCAGAAGATCCAGGAAGCAGACCCAGTACTTC.

This clonotype was detected many times. J is TRBJ2-5 and V is TRBV2, with D perhaps assigned TRBD1 or TRBD2 (5 bases each). V dropped 7 bases and J dropped 5 bases, with 17 bases sitting between them. This CDR3 contains 14 residues. Per germline, CDR1 SNHLY and CDR2 FYNNEI. Written as DNA, the CDR3 is TGTGCCAGCATCGGGGTAGGCAGGGTGGAGACCCAGTACTTC. Translated, it gives CASIGVGRVETQYF.

This clonotype was seen a few times. This rearrangement joins TRBV11-2 to TRBJ1-5, with D unresolved. Trimming pared 2 bases from V and 2 bases from J, leaving 13 bases between. The CDR3 has 16 residues. Germline loops: CDR1 SGHAT, CDR2 FQNNGV. The CDR3 region is CASSLSLGARNQPQHF. The CDR3 DNA is TGTGCCAGCAGCTTAAGCTTAGGAGCGCGCAATCAGCCCCAGCATTTT.

The chain joins TRBV18 to TRBJ1-3, with 9 bases matching TRBD1. The CDR3 has 17 residues. Trimming at V came to 1 base and at J to 0 bases, leaving 4 bases not matched to a gene. The germline gives CDR1 KGHSH, CDR2 LQKENI. CDR3 DNA sequence: TGTGCCAGCTCACCACGGACAGGGGCGTCCTCTGGAAACACCATATATTTT. This encodes CASSPRTGASSGNTIYF.

This chain links TRBV6-6 with TRBJ2-1; 8 positions match TRBD1. Germline V gene data show CDR1 as MNHNY and CDR2 as SVGAGI (reference sequence). Losses at the gene ends were 5 bases for V and 3 bases for J; bases not matched to a gene: 3. The CDR3 loop spans 14 amino acids. The CDR3 region is CASSRTGLYNEQFF. DNA for the CDR3: TGTGCCAGCAGTCGGACAGGGCTCTACAATGAGCAGTTCTTC.

The chain is built from TRBV2 and TRBJ2-1; maybe TRBD1 (6 bases). Trimming pared 9 bases from V and 0 bases from J, leaving 12 bases between. This CDR3 spans 14 amino acids. The V gene's germline CDR1 is SNHLY and CDR2 FYNNEI. This chain's CDR3 is CARATGSSYNEQFF. The CDR3 DNA is TGTGCCAGGGCTACAGGGAGCTCCTACAATGAGCAGTTCTTC.

The genes are TRBV30 and TRBJ1-1, with no clear D. Germline V CDR1 and CDR2: GTSNPN, SVGIG (reference sequence). The length of the CDR3 is 13 residues. The V end lost 0 bases, the J end lost 5 bases, and 10 bases lay between the germline ends. CDR3 sequence: CAWSVTGGTEAFF. The CDR3 coding sequence is TGTGCCTGGAGTGTAACCGGAGGTACTGAAGCTTTCTTT.

There are a few counts of this clonotype. The V and J genes are TRBV12-3 or TRBV12-4 and TRBJ2-3; D might be TRBD1 (6 bases). The CDR3 loop spans 16 amino acids. Trimming stripped 6 bases from V and 4 bases from J, with 20 bases between. The CDR3 DNA reads as TGTGCCAGCAGCATGGACAGTTATTACCAGGCAGATACGCAGTATTTT. Its translation is CASSMDSYYQADTQYF.